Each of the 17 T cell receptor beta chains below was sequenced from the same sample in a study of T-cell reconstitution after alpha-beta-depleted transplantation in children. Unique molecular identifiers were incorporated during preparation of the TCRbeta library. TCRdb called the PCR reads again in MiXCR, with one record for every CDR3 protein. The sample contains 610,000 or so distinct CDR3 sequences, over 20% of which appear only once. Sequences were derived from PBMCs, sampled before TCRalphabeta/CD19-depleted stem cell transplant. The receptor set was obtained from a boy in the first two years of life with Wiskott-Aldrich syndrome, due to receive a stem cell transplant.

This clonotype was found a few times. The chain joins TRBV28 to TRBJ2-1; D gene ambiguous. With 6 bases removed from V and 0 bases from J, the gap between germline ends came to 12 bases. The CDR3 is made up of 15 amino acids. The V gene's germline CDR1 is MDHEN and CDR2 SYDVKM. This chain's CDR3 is CASSLPAGSYNEQFF. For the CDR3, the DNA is TGTGCCAGCAGCCTCCCAGCTGGCTCCTACAATGAGCAGTTCTTC. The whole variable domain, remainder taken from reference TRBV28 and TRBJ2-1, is DVKVTQSSRYLVKRTGEKVFLECVQDMDHENMFWYRQDPGLGLRLIYFSYDVKMKEKGDIPEGYSVSREKKERFSLILESASTNQTSMYLCASSLPAGSYNEQFFGPGTRLTVL.

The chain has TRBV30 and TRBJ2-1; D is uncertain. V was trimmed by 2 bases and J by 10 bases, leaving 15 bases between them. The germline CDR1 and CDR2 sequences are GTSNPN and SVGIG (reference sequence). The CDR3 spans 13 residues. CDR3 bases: TGTGCCTGGAGTCCCTCAGGACGTGTCGAGCAGTTCTTC. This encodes CAWSPSGRVEQFF.

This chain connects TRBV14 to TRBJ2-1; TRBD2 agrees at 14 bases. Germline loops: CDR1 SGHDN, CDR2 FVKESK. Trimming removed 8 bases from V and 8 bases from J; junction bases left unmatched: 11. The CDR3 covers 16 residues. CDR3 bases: TGTGCCAGCGCGGGGACTAGCGGGAGTTTTATCCATGAGCAGTTCTTC. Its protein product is CASAGTSGSFIHEQFF.

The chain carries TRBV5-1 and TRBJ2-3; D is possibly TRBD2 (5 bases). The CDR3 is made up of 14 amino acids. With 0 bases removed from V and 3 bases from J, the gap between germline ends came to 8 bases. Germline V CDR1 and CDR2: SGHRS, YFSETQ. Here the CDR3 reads CASSLDGMTDTQYF. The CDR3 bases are TGCGCCAGCAGCTTGGACGGGATGACAGATACGCAGTATTTT.

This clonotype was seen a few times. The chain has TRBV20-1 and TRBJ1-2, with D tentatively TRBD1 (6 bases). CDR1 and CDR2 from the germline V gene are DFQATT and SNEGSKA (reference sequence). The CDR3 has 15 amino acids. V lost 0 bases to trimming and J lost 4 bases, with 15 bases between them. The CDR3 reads CSARDSRGATYGYTF. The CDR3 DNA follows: TGCAGTGCTAGAGATAGCCGGGGGGCCACCTATGGCTACACCTTC.

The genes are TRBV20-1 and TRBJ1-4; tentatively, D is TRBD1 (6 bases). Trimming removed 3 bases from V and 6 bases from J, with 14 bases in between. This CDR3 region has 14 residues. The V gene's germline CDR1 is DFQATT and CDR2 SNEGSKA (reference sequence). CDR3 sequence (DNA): TGCAGTGCTAGTAGTTTGGCAGGGGATGAAAAACTGTTTTTT. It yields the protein CSASSLAGDEKLFF.

CDR3 sequence (DNA): TGCAGTGTCGGGACACCTGACCTCTCCAATGAGCAGTTCTTC. It encodes CSVGTPDLSNEQFF. V gene TRBV20-1 combines with J gene TRBJ2-1; D is possibly TRBD1 (6 bases). V was shortened by 7 bases and J by 6 bases, with 19 bases between the two germline ends. The CDR3 extends over 14 amino acids. Per germline, CDR1 DFQATT and CDR2 SNEGSKA (reference sequence).

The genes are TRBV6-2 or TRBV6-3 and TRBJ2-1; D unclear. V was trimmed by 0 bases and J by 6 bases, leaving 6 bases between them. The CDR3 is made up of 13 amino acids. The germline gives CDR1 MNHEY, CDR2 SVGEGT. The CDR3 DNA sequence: TGTGCCAGCAGTTACTCGAGGAGCAATGAGCAGTTCTTC. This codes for CASSYSRSNEQFF.

Here the CDR3 reads CAISDPWTDTEAFF. The CDR3, as DNA: TGTGCCATCAGTGACCCCTGGACAGACACTGAAGCTTTCTTT. The chain has TRBV10-3 and TRBJ1-1, with TRBD1 as a possible D gene (6 bases). Germline V gene data show CDR1 as ENHRY and CDR2 as SYGVKD. The CDR3 sequence is 14 residues long. Trimming pared 3 bases from V and 3 bases from J, leaving 11 bases between.

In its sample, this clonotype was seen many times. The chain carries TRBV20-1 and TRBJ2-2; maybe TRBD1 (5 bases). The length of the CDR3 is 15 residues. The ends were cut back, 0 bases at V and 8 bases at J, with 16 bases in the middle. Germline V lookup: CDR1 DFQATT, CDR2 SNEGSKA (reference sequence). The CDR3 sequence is CSARDRSGAPGELFF. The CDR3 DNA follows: TGCAGTGCTAGAGATCGGAGTGGGGCTCCGGGGGAGCTGTTTTTT.

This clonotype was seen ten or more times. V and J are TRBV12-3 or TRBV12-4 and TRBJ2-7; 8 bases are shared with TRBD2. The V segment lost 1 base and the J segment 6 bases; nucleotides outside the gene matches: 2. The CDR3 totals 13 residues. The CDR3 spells CASSLGAGGEQYF. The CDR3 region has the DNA TGTGCCAGCAGTTTAGGGGCGGGAGGCGAGCAGTACTTC.

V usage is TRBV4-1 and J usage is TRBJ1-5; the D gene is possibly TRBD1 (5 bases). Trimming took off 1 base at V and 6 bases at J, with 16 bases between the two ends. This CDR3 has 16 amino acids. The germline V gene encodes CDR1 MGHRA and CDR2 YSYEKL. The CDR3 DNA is TGCGCCAGCAGCCAAGGGGGGGGTAGGGAGGTTCAGCCCCAGCATTTT. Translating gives CASSQGGGREVQPQHF.

CDR3 DNA sequence: TGCGCCAGCAGAAACAATACAGATACGCAGTATTTT. Its translation is CASRNNTDTQYF. V is TRBV5-1 and J is TRBJ2-3; D ambiguous. CDR1 and CDR2 (germline): SGHRS, YFSETQ. This CDR3 has 12 amino acids. V shed 5 bases and J shed 3 bases, with 7 bases lying between them.

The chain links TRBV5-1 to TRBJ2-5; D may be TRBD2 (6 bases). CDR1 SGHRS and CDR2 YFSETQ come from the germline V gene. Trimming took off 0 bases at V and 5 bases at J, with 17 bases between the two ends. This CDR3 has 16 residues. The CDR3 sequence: CASSLGTGVRWETQYF. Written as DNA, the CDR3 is TGCGCCAGCAGCTTGGGGACGGGAGTTCGTTGGGAGACCCAGTACTTC.

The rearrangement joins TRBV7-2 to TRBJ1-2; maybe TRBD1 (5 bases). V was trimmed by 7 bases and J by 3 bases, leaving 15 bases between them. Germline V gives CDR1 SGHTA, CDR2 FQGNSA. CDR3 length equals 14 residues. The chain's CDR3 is CASTQDGAHYGYTF. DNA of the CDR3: TGTGCCAGCACCCAGGACGGGGCCCACTATGGCTACACCTTC.

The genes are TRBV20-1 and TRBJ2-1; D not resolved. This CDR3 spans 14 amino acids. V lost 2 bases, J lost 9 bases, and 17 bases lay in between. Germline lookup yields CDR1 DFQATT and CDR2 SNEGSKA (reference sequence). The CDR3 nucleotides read TGCAGTGCTAGACAACCTTTTGGGGTTAGTGAGCAGTTCTTC. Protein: CSARQPFGVSEQFF.

CDR3 in amino acids: CSARAQRRANTGELFF. CDR3 sequence (DNA): TGCAGTGCTAGAGCCCAGAGGCGGGCGAACACCGGGGAGCTGTTTTTT. V and J are TRBV20-1 and TRBJ2-2, with D perhaps matching TRBD2 (5 bases). The CDR3 length is 16 residues. Germline loops: CDR1 DFQATT, CDR2 SNEGSKA (reference sequence). Trimming shortened V by 1 base and J by 0 bases, and 12 bases separated the two germline ends.